Following are 28 T cell receptor beta chains from one sample sequenced in a study of tumor and adjacent non-tumor tissue in lung cancer (dated by TCRdb to the late 2010s). RNA was extracted from bulk unsorted tissue and checked for quality with a NanoDrop ND-1000 and an Agilent 2100. Distant non-tumor tissue taken more than 3 cm from the tumor edge was used as the normal lung sample. Receptor amplification or capture employed multiplex PCR. The data were produced on an Illumina HiSeq 2500. TCRbeta libraries were constructed through three rounds of nested PCR with primers (Table S4) according to protocols modified from ARM-PCR. In-frame beta chains were kept once TCRdb had trimmed the public reads at Q25 with fastp and called clones with MiXCR. Rows are unified per CDR3 protein, each entry keeping the most common DNA and genes. A total of roughly 44,000 distinct CDR3 sequences appear in this sample, less than 70% of them only once. The ten largest clones capture roughly 20% of the sample.

Sequencing input: distant non-tumor lung tissue. Receptors were obtained from a woman aged 40 to 50 with non-small cell lung cancer.

Turning to this clonotype: One end of the junction is discordant with germline, which a read error may explain. The V gene is TRBV4-2, the J gene TRBJ2-1, with 13 bases matching TRBD2. Germline-derived CDR1 and CDR2 are LGHNA and YNFKEQ. CDR3 length: 16 amino acids. CDR3 sequence: CAGSQGTSGVINEQFF. The CDR3 coding sequence is TGTGCCGGCAGCCAAGGGACTAGCGGGGTTATAAATGAGCAGTTCTTC.

This clonotype came up a few times. Sequence at one end of the junction differs from germline and may be a read error. The chain employs TRBV29-1 and TRBJ2-3; 11 positions agree with TRBD2. Per germline, CDR1 SQVTM and CDR2 ANQGSEA. The CDR3 length is 16 residues. This CDR3 is CSVGVGASGGPDTQYF. The CDR3, as DNA: TGCAGCGTTGGAGTTGGGGCTAGCGGGGGGCCAGATACACAGTATTTT.

This clonotype was seen a few times. A junction end diverges from the germline sequence, so it may reflect a read error. The J gene is TRBJ2-5, the V gene TRBV12-3 or TRBV12-4; D is unclear. The CDR3 is 15 amino acids. The CDR3 bases are TGTGCCAGCAGTGACCAGACGGCCGCTACAGAGACCCTGAACTTC. This encodes CASSDQTAATETLNF.

This chain joins TRBV24-1 and TRBJ1-5; D is unclear. V lost 2 bases to trimming and J lost 0 bases, with 7 bases between them. The CDR3 runs to 15 residues. The germline V gene has CDR1 KGHDR and CDR2 SFDVKD. In DNA, the CDR3 is TGTGCCACCAGTGATTCCGGAGGTAGCAATCAGCCCCAGCATTTT. Translation gives CATSDSGGSNQPQHF.

This clonotype was seen repeatedly, ten times or more. The chain couples TRBV6-6 to TRBJ2-5, with unresolved D. CDR3 size: 12 residues. CDR1 and CDR2 (germline): MNHNY, SVGAGI (reference sequence). The V end was cut by 6 bases, the J end by 5 bases, with 10 bases between. In nucleotides, the CDR3 is TGTGCCAGCAGCCCCGTAGTGGAGACCCAGTACTTC. As protein: CASSPVVETQYF.

With regard to this clonotype: Given a much more abundant clone one base away, this may be a read error. The J gene is TRBJ1-4, the V gene TRBV20-1; D is undetermined. The germline CDR1 and CDR2 sequences are DFQATT and SNEGSKA (reference sequence). There are 13 residues in the CDR3. The CDR3 loop reads CSSSLNRREKLFF. CDR3 nucleotide sequence: TGCAGTTCTAGTCTGAACCGGAGGGAAAAACTGTTTTTT.

The J gene is TRBJ2-7, the V gene TRBV9, with unresolved D. The CDR3 consists of 14 residues. CDR1 is SGDLS, CDR2 YYNGEE, per germline. The V end lost 0 bases, the J end lost 0 bases, and 7 bases lay between the germline ends. The CDR3 DNA sequence: TGTGCCAGCAGCGTAGGGAGTCGCTCCTACGAGCAGTACTTC. This gives the protein CASSVGSRSYEQYF.

At least ten counts were recorded for this clonotype. V and J are TRBV28 and TRBJ2-5; D call uncertain. CDR1 is MDHEN, CDR2 SYDVKM, per germline. V dropped 2 bases and J dropped 1 base, with 11 bases sitting between them. The CDR3 has 15 residues. The CDR3 protein is CASSLTQVFQETQYF. Here the CDR3 DNA reads TGTGCCAGCAGTTTAACCCAGGTCTTCCAAGAGACCCAGTACTTC. The full variable domain, completed using reference TRBV28 and TRBJ2-5, is DVKVTQSSRYLVKRTGEKVFLECVQDMDHENMFWYRQDPGLGLRLIYFSYDVKMKEKGDIPEGYSVSREKKERFSLILESASTNQTSMYLCASSLTQVFQETQYFGPGTRLLVL.

In the case of this clonotype: A much bigger clone sits one base away, suggesting this may be a read error. This sequence joins TRBV24-1 and TRBJ1-1, with no clear D. The CDR3 loop spans 13 amino acids. Germline V gives CDR1 KGHDR, CDR2 SFDVKD. CDR3 residues: CVTSDPNRAEAFF. CDR3 coding DNA: TGTGTCACCAGTGACCCGAATCGCGCTGAAGCTTTCTTT.

About this clonotype: One junction end does not reproduce the germline sequence, and a read error may be involved. The rearrangement uses TRBV6-6 and TRBJ1-4; possibly TRBD1 for D (6 bases). The CDR3 is 15 amino acids. Germline lookup yields CDR1 MNHNY and CDR2 SVGAGI (reference sequence). In DNA form, the CDR3 reads TGTGCTAGCATCGACACAGGGAGAAGAAATGAAAAACTGTTTTTT. Its translation: CASIDTGRRNEKLFF.

Details on this clonotype: Since the CDR3 does not end with the conserved phenylalanine or tryptophan, this likely comes from a read error. The chain joins TRBV11-3 to TRBJ2-1; 10 bases agree with TRBD1. The CDR3 is 14 residues long. Germline V CDR1 and CDR2: SGHNT, YENEEA. As DNA, the CDR3 is TGTGTCAGCAGCCCTGGACAGGGGGGCAATGAGCAGTTCTTA. This translates into CVSSPGQGGNEQFL.

For this clonotype: A single base separates this from a much larger clone, so it may be a read error. The chain joins TRBV11-3 to TRBJ1-4; no firm D call. The V end lost 5 bases, the J end lost 7 bases, and 14 bases lay between the germline ends. The germline V gene has CDR1 SGHNT and CDR2 YENEEA. CDR3 length: 14 amino acids. CDR3: CASSPIVELEKLFF. Here the CDR3 DNA reads TGTGCCAGCAGCCCCATTGTGGAACTTGAAAAACTGTTTTTT.

About this clonotype itself: One end of the junction fails to match germline, which may point to a read error. The chain uses TRBV10-3 and TRBJ2-3; a weak D match, TRBD2 (5 bases). Germline V gives CDR1 ENHRY, CDR2 SYGVKD. The CDR3 has 14 residues. The chain's CDR3 is CAITNTSSTDMQYF. The CDR3 DNA sequence: TGTGCCATCACCAACACATCTAGCACAGATATGCAGTATTTT.

Regarding this clonotype: The junction departs from the called germline gene at one end, perhaps through a read error. The rearrangement links TRBV11-2 to TRBJ2-3; 10 bases are shared with TRBD2. The CDR3 extends over 17 amino acids. The germline V gene encodes CDR1 SGHAT and CDR2 FQNNGV. This CDR3 reads CVSSLIKASGSVDTQYF. CDR3 sequence (DNA): TGTGTCAGCAGCTTAATCAAGGCTAGCGGGAGCGTAGATACGCAGTATTTT.

Comments on this clonotype: The conserved phenylalanine or tryptophan normally closing the CDR3 is absent here, so this likely arose from a read error. No DNA is shown, since the ends of the CDR3 on it are uncertain; the CDR3 is the one TCRdb lists. The J gene is TRBJ2-2, the V gene TRBV11-2. The CDR3 is 13 residues long, counting both termini. Germline loops: CDR1 SGHAT, CDR2 FQNNGV. CDR3 region: CASSLDGTGELFL.

The chain recombines TRBV11-3 with TRBJ2-5, with D unresolved. The J call may be incorrect, as the DNA end agrees better with TRBJ2-1. From germline, CDR1 is SGHNT and CDR2 YENEEA. The length of the CDR3 is 12 residues. CDR3 DNA: TGTGCCAGCAGCCCCATAGGAGAGACCCAGTTCTTC. Its translation is CASSPIGETQFF.

Turning to this clonotype: A read error may explain this, as a much larger clone is one base away. This rearrangement joins TRBV5-1 to TRBJ2-7; TRBD1 matches at 8 bases. CDR1 and CDR2 (germline): SGHRS, YFSETQ. The CDR3 is 14 residues long. In DNA form, the CDR3 reads TGCGCCAGCAGAGGACAGGGCGTAATCTACGAGCAGCACTTC. Protein sequence: CASRGQGVIYEQHF.

Remarks on this clonotype: One end of the junction is discordant with germline, which a read error may explain. The chain is built from TRBV11-3 and TRBJ2-7, with TRBD1 matching over 8 bases. This CDR3 region has 14 residues. CDR1 is SGHNT, CDR2 YENEEA, per germline. In DNA form, the CDR3 reads TGTACCAGCAGCCCAGGACAGGGTTCCTATGAGCAGTACTTC. Its translation: CTSSPGQGSYEQYF.

This clonotype was seen more than once but under ten times. This sequence may be a read error, since a much larger clone differs from it by one base. The rearrangement links TRBV29-1 to TRBJ1-1, with D perhaps TRBD1 (6 bases). The CDR3 runs to 13 residues. In germline, CDR1 is SQVTM, CDR2 ANQGSEA. The ends were cut back, 5 bases at V and 4 bases at J, with 14 bases in the middle. The CDR3 coding sequence is TGCAGCGTTTTACTAGGGGGTAGCACTGAAGCTTTCTTT. Residues: CSVLLGGSTEAFF. Full variable domain (remainder filled in from reference TRBV29-1 and TRBJ1-1): SAVISQKPSRDICQRGTSLTIQCQVDSQVTMMFWYRQQPGQSLTLIATANQGSEATYESGFVIDKFPISRPNLTFSTLTVSNMSPEDSSIYLCSVLLGGSTEAFFGQGTRLTVV.

A word on this clonotype: A much larger clone is a single base away; this may be a read error. The V gene is TRBV29-1, the J gene TRBJ2-1; D might be TRBD2 (7 bases). V shed 5 bases and J shed 8 bases, with 16 bases lying between them. From germline, CDR1 is SQVTM and CDR2 ANQGSEA. The CDR3 consists of 13 residues. In nucleotides, the CDR3 is TGCAGCGTTAAAGGCGGGGGCATCGATGAGCAGTTCTTC. It encodes CSVKGGGIDEQFF.

This clonotype was seen repeatedly, ten times or more. The rearrangement joins TRBV30 to TRBJ2-3; D perhaps matches TRBD2 (6 bases). V was pared by 1 base and J by 4 bases, with 9 bases between. This CDR3 is 13 amino acids long. Germline assignment: CDR1 GTSNPN and CDR2 SVGIG (reference sequence). In nucleotides, the CDR3 is TGTGCCTGGAGTGCGCGGGGCCCAGATACGCAGTATTTT. This gives the protein CAWSARGPDTQYF. Drawing the rest from reference TRBV30 and TRBJ2-3, the complete variable domain is SQTIHQWPATLVQPVGSPLSLECTVEGTSNPNLYWYRQAAGRGLQLLFYSVGIGQISSEVPQNLSASRPQDRQFILSSKKLLLSDSGFYLCAWSARGPDTQYFGPGTRLTVL.

This rearrangement joins TRBV28 to TRBJ2-2; D ambiguous. This CDR3 is 13 amino acids long. The V end lost 7 bases, the J end lost 1 base, and 7 bases lay between the germline ends. Germline-derived CDR1 and CDR2 are MDHEN and SYDVKM. The CDR3 DNA reads as TGTGCCAGCATCCATGGGAACACCGGGGAGCTGTTTTTT. Its protein is CASIHGNTGELFF.

As for this clonotype: Because it lacks the conserved phenylalanine or tryptophan at the end, this CDR3 is likely a read error. The DNA is left out, because the CDR3 cannot be placed on it with certainty; the CDR3 is given as TCRdb lists it. The rearrangement links TRBV29-1 to TRBJ2-5. Germline lookup yields CDR1 SQVTM and CDR2 ANQGSEA. The CDR3 spans 14 residues, counting both ends. This chain's CDR3 is CSVYTAVVQETQYL.

V and J are TRBV15 and TRBJ2-3; 8 bases match TRBD2. This CDR3 region has 15 residues. CDR1 and CDR2 from the germline V gene are LNHNV and YYDKDF (reference sequence). Trimming took 1 base from V and 4 from J; bases not matched to a gene: 4. CDR3 sequence: CATSRAGTRSDTQYF. For the CDR3, the DNA is TGTGCCACCAGCAGAGCAGGGACTAGATCAGATACGCAGTATTTT.

As for this clonotype: This is likely a read error, given that the CDR3 carries no conserved phenylalanine or tryptophan at its end. The chain uses TRBV14 and TRBJ2-7; D may be TRBD1 (6 bases). Germline V gene sequence: CDR1 SGHDN, CDR2 FVKESK. The CDR3 totals 17 residues. CDR3 residues: CGSSHKAYGQTSYEQYL. The CDR3 DNA reads TGTGGCAGCAGCCACAAGGCCTATGGACAGACATCCTACGAGCAGTACCTC.

The V gene is TRBV2, the J gene TRBJ2-1; possible D gene TRBD1, 6 bases. The ends were cut back, 8 bases at V and 4 bases at J, with 15 bases in the middle. In germline, CDR1 is SNHLY, CDR2 FYNNEI. The CDR3 consists of 14 residues. The CDR3 DNA sequence: TGTGCCAGCGGCTCCGGGACAAGTTACAATGAGCAGTTCTTC. Amino acids: CASGSGTSYNEQFF.

CDR3: CASSQGDPWSVTNQPQHF. For the CDR3, the DNA is TGTGCCAGCAGCCAAGGGGACCCTTGGTCGGTTACCAATCAGCCCCAGCATTTT. The V call is TRBV14, the J call TRBJ1-5, with a weak D call TRBD1 (5 bases). Germline CDR1 reads SGHDN; CDR2 reads FVKESK. The CDR3 extends over 18 amino acids. The V end was cut by 1 base, the J end by 3 bases, with 19 bases between.

As regards this clonotype: It may be a read error: a sequence one base away is much more abundant. This chain uses TRBV6-1 with TRBJ2-3; weak D call: TRBD2 (7 bases). This CDR3 region has 16 residues. Germline CDR1 reads MNHNS; CDR2 reads SASEGT. CDR3 DNA: TGTGCCAGCAATGAATTTGCGGGGGCTAGCACAGATACGCAGTATTTT. As protein: CASNEFAGASTDTQYF.